Included here is one TCR beta chain sequence, with context. The antigen remains unidentified. The data derive from a study of CD8 T cells in ankylosing spondylitis. Study results and limitations: Within peripheral blood, clones linked to disease were CD8+ and relatively rare. Blood from ankylosing spondylitis patients appeared to carry a characteristic eight-variant TCR beta motif. Some of the motif variants had earlier been found in reactive arthritis patients' fluid and blood.

This CDR3 is 13 amino acids long. The germline V and J ends were trimmed by 6 bases and 5 bases, with 13 bases remaining between them. TCRdb recomputed calls from the 5' RACE reads with MiXCR, one row per CDR3 protein. The profile covers roughly 280,000 distinct CDR3 sequences, with over 15% appearing a single time and less than 9.5% taken by the ten largest. This clonotype was obtained from a male donor with ankylosing spondylitis or in good health (not recorded which). Material for sequencing was blood, either unsorted or a sorted T cell fraction (not recorded which). The chain couples TRBV12-3 or TRBV12-4 to TRBJ2-5; tentatively, D is TRBD2 (5 bases). In nucleotides, the CDR3 is TGTGCCAGCAGAATAGGTGGGGAGGAGACCCAGTACTTC. Protein product: CASRIGGEETQYF.